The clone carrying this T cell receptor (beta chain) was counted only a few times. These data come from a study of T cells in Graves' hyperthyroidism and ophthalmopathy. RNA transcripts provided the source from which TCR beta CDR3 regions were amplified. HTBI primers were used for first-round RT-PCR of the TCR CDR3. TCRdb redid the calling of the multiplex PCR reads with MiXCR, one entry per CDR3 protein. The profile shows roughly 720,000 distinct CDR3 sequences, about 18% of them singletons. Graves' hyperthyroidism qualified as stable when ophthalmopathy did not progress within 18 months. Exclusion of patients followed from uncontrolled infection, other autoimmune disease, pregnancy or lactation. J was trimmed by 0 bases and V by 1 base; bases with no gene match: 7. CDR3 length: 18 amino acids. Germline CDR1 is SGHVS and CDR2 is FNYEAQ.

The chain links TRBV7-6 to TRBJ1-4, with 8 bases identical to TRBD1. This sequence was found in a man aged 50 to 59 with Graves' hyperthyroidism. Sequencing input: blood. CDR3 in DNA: TGTGCCAGCAGCTTAGACCCGGACAGGGAATCAACTAATGAAAAACTGTTTTTT. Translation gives CASSLDPDRESTNEKLFF.